Listed below are T cell receptor beta chains from one sample, sequenced in a study of blood T cell repertoires in COVID-19. The repertoire was sequenced with immunoSEQ multiplex PCR; TCRdb's copy has only in-frame clones and lacks some. Among about 150,000 clones listed, 60% to 85% were seen once. Sequencing used peripheral blood. The receptors stem from a man aged 45-65 years with acute or convalescent COVID-19. The CDR3 runs from the conserved cysteine through the conserved F or W. Each record gives: CDR3 protein, CDR3 DNA, clone size, D gene, V gene, J gene. The D gene is left open where the match is weak. Clone size is not always given. Where it is, it says once, few, many or a class for expanded clones.

CASSYAGGSYEQYF	TGTGCCAGCAGTTACGCGGGGGGCTCCTACGAGCAGTACTTC	NA	TRBD2	TRBV6-2/TRBV6-3	TRBJ2-7
CASSRGQFGFYEQYF	TGTGCCAGCAGCCGTGGACAGTTTGGTTTTTACGAGCAGTACTTC	NA	NA	TRBV7-2	TRBJ2-7
CASSPTGPEGYTF	TGTGCCAGCAGCCCAACAGGGCCTGAAGGCTACACCTTC	once	NA	TRBV5-4	TRBJ1-2
CASSLDMVQGAEKLFF	TGTGCCAGCAGCTTAGATATGGTACAGGGAGCTGAAAAACTGTTTTTT	once	NA	TRBV11-2	TRBJ1-4
CASNTGQGATEAFF	TGTGCCAGCAATACGGGACAGGGGGCAACTGAAGCTTTCTTT	NA	TRBD1	TRBV6-5	TRBJ1-1
CSAGLGNTIYF	TGCAGCGCCGGACTCGGAAACACCATATATTTT	NA	NA	TRBV20-1	TRBJ1-3
CASSRAGAYGYTF	TGTGCCAGCAGTCGGGCGGGGGCCTATGGCTACACCTTC	NA	NA	TRBV27	TRBJ1-2
CASSLDSRYYEAFF	TGTGCCAGCTCACTGGACAGCAGATATTATGAAGCTTTCTTT	few	NA	TRBV18	TRBJ1-1
CASSQTRTRVNF	TGTGCCAGCAGCCAAACCCGTACCCGGGTGAACTTC	NA	NA	TRBV3-1/TRBV3-2	TRBJ2-5
CASREGRTSSYNEQFF	TGTGCCAGCAGGGAGGGGAGAACGAGTTCCTACAATGAGCAGTTCTTC	once	NA	TRBV2	TRBJ2-1
CASSFDRGITGELFF	TGTGCCAGCAGTTTTGACAGGGGAATCACCGGGGAGCTGTTTTTT	NA	TRBD1	TRBV28	TRBJ2-2
CASSRGTVLSSLTYEQYF	TGTGCCAGCAGCAGGGGGACAGTCCTATCTTCCTTAACCTACGAGCAGTACTTC	NA	TRBD1	TRBV11-2	TRBJ2-7
CASTGTGLIVFSPNSPLHF	TGTGCCAGCACCGGGACAGGGTTAATCGTTTTTTCCCCGAATTCACCCCTCCACTTT	NA	TRBD1	TRBV2	TRBJ1-6
CASSRDYRGAEAFF	TGTGCCAGCAGTCGAGATTACAGGGGGGCTGAAGCTTTCTTT	NA	TRBD1	TRBV27	TRBJ1-1
CASRYWSNQPQHF	TGTGCCAGCAGATACTGGAGCAATCAGCCCCAGCATTTT	NA	NA	TRBV2	TRBJ1-5
CASSPVQGSYGYTF	TGTGCCAGCAGCCCCGTCCAGGGTTCATATGGCTACACCTTC	once	NA	TRBV9	TRBJ1-2